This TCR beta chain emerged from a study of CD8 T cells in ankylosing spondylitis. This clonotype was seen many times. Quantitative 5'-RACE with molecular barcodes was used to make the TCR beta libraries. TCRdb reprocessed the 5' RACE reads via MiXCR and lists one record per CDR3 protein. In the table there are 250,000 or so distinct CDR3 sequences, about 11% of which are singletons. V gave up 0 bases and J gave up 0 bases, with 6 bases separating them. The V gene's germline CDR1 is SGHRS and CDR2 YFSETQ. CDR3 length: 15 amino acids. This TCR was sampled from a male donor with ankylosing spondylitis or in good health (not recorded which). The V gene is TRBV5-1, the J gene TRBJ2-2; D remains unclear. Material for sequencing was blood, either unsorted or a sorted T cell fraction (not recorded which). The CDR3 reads CASSLVLTNTGELFF. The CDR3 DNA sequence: TGCGCCAGCAGCTTGGTTCTGACGAACACCGGGGAGCTGTTTTTT.